The T cell receptor beta chain under discussion was sequenced for a study of shared clonotypes between healthy human individuals. Deletions cut 0 bases from V and 3 bases from J, with 15 bases between. CDR1 SGHAT and CDR2 FQNNGV come from the germline V gene. This CDR3 is 16 amino acids long. Donors comprised healthy HIV-negative adults lacking recent acute infections or vaccinations. It was at deep level that the assay was run. Clones were sequenced by immunoSEQ multiplex PCR, and TCRdb holds only the in-frame ones, with some missing. The sample has around 480,000 clones, about 79% seen once; the top ten hold around 12%.

V and J are TRBV11-2 and TRBJ2-7; D is unresolved. The receptor was isolated from a woman aged 40 to 50 in good health. Some clones in this sample may be carry-over from other donors' samples. Sequencing was done on a sample of PBMCs. CDR3 loop: CASSLESPGFGYEQYF. CDR3 nucleotide sequence: TGTGCCAGCAGCTTAGAATCCCCAGGTTTTGGCTACGAGCAGTACTTC.